This TCR beta chain was profiled in a study of Graves' ophthalmopathy and Graves' hyperthyroidism. CDR1 SGHRS and CDR2 YFSETQ come from the germline V gene. The CDR3 covers 18 residues. Trimming removed 3 bases at V and 10 bases at J, with 26 bases between. This clonotype has more than one count but fewer than ten. Amplification of the TCR beta CDR3 regions used RNA transcripts (as template). RT-PCR in the first round used HTBI primers; a second-round multiplex PCR followed. TCRdb redid the calling of the multiplex PCR reads with MiXCR, one entry per CDR3 protein. The sample lists almost 750,000 distinct CDR3 sequences, 35% to 50% seen once, with less than 55% in the top ten. Donors with ophthalmopathy: moderate-to-severe activity, CAS ≥3, NOSPECS ≥4, duration under 3 months. Enrollment excluded any patients with other autoimmune diseases, uncontrolled infections, pregnancy or lactation. Clinical symptoms, serum thyroxine, TRAb, thyroid ultrasound and orbital computed tomography determined diagnosis.

The receptor comes from an adult man with Graves' ophthalmopathy. Sample: peripheral blood. The chain combines TRBV5-1 with TRBJ1-6; D might be TRBD1 (6 bases). CDR3 DNA: TGCGCCAGCAGCTGGGGCATCCGGACAGTTCGGGCAGGGTCACCCCTCCACTTT. It codes for CASSWGIRTVRAGSPLHF.